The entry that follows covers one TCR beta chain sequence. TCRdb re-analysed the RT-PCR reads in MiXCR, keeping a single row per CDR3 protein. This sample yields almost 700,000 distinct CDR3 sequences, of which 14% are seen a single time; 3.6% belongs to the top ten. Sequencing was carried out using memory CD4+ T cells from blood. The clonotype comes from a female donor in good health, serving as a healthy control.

CDR3: CASSPALTDTQYF. CDR3 DNA: TGTGCCAGCTCTCCCGCCCTCACAGATACGCAGTATTTT. The chain couples TRBV18 to TRBJ2-3; no clear D gene. The length of the CDR3 is 13 residues. Germline loops: CDR1 KGHSH, CDR2 LQKENI. The V gene lost 6 bases and the J gene lost 2 bases, with 9 bases spanning the gap.